This T cell receptor (beta chain) was documented in a study of OX40 agonist ivuxolimab in advanced cancers. Study-wide context: Ivuxolimab was an agonistic, fully human IgG2 monoclonal antibody directed against OX40 (CD134), a costimulatory receptor. Prior anti-PD-1, anti-PD-L1 or anti-CTLA-4 therapy was permitted, and checkpoint inhibitors had been received by roughly two fifths of dose-escalation patients. Partial responses occurred in three dose-escalation patients: two with cutaneous melanoma and one with hepatocellular carcinoma. In the dose-escalation cohort, 82.7% of patients were male, and the mean age was approximately 60 years, with a range of roughly 20 to 80. Intravenous ivuxolimab was administered to patients every 2 weeks at six dose levels: 0.01, 0.1, 0.3, 1.5, 3 and 10 mg/kg. Peripheral TCRbeta sequencing was intended to test whether TCR sequence diversity was altered and clonal T-cell expansion was caused by ivuxolimab. The paper describes the monotherapy dose-escalation part (N ≈ 49 patients) of the phase I trial of ivuxolimab. Among the 52 dose-escalation patients, some 20 had hepatocellular carcinoma, roughly 15 melanoma, 9 renal cell carcinoma and 9 head and neck cancer.

Study-level results and caveats: Antigen specificity was not determined for the clonally expanded peripheral T cells. At doses from 0.1 to 3.0 mg/kg, clonal expansion was seen in both CD4+ and CD8+ blood T cells between baseline and week 6. In partial responders in the 0.1-3.0 mg/kg groups, normalized peripheral clonal expansion was found to be among the lowest, especially among CD8+ T cells. After ivuxolimab, more expanded clones were found on average in CD8+ T cells than in CD4+ T cells. Low levels of normalized T-cell clonal expansion were also seen in some patients who did not respond.

Patients with a history of autoimmune disease or receiving systemic immunosuppression were excluded from the trial. Peripheral blood for TCR sequencing was collected from all dose cohorts at baseline, on cycle 4 day 1, and on cycle 7 day 1. Samples were obtained from an open-label, multicenter, first-in-human phase I dose-escalation trial of ivuxolimab. The trial enrolled adults with locally advanced or metastatic head and neck squamous cell, hepatocellular, melanoma or renal cell carcinoma. Before TCR sequencing, CD4+ and CD8+ T cells were separately sorted from peripheral blood. Points on this clone: Its antigen has not been determined. No base quality information exists; no much larger clone differs at one position.

Genomic DNA was isolated from the sorted cells so that the TCRbeta CDR3 region could be sequenced. TCRbeta CDR3 regions were sequenced using the immunoSEQ Assay. Drawn from immuneACCESS, this table holds only the in-frame rearrangements with V and J called that TCRdb kept. Clones are partly lost; checked studies trace under half to an unresolved V gene and leave the rest unexplained. A total of more than 85,000 clones appear in this sample, less than 95% of them only once. The ten largest clones add up to 1.5% to 2% of the sample. Including cysteine and phenylalanine, the CDR3 has 15 amino acids. Only the CDR3 region is kept as DNA, spanning 45 bases read in frame from base 1. V is cut by 9 bases and J by 2 bases, and the space between the germline ends is 17 bases. Via the germline V gene, CDR1 is SNHLY and CDR2 FYNNEI.

The rearranged chain carries TRBV2 and TRBJ2-1, with the D gene possibly TRBD1 or TRBD2, each one fitting 5 bases. The sample consisted of CD4+ or CD8+ T cells sorted from blood, taken in a trial of the OX40 agonist ivuxolimab. The TCR sequence derives from an adult with an advanced solid tumor such as melanoma, head and neck, liver or kidney cancer. CDR3 sequence: CASREGTFAYNEQFF. In nucleotide form, the sequence is TGTGCCAGTAGAGAGGGGACCTTCGCCTACAATGAGCAGTTCTTC.